This T cell receptor delta chain was recovered during a study of gamma-delta T cells after stem cell transplantation. This clone was detected a few times. The junction had 15 bases not matched to a gene; V was cut back by 3 bases and J by 4 bases. CDR1 and CDR2 from the germline V gene are TSWWSYY and QGS. CDR3 length equals 18 residues. TCRdb re-called clones from the RT-PCR reads via CATT. The repertoire consists of some 3,000 delta-chain clones, with more than 7% occurring once and the leading ten covering under 9.5%. The sequence derives from a human donor. It is not recorded whose cells these are; they may come from a transplant donor. The chain joins TRDV1 to TRDJ1, with 9 bases that match TRDD3. The sample comprised gamma-delta T cells. The CDR3 sequence: CALGDPGLPPGGFDKLIF. The CDR3 DNA reads TGTGCTCTTGGGGACCCCGGCCTTCCTCCTGGGGGATTCGATAAACTCATCTTT.